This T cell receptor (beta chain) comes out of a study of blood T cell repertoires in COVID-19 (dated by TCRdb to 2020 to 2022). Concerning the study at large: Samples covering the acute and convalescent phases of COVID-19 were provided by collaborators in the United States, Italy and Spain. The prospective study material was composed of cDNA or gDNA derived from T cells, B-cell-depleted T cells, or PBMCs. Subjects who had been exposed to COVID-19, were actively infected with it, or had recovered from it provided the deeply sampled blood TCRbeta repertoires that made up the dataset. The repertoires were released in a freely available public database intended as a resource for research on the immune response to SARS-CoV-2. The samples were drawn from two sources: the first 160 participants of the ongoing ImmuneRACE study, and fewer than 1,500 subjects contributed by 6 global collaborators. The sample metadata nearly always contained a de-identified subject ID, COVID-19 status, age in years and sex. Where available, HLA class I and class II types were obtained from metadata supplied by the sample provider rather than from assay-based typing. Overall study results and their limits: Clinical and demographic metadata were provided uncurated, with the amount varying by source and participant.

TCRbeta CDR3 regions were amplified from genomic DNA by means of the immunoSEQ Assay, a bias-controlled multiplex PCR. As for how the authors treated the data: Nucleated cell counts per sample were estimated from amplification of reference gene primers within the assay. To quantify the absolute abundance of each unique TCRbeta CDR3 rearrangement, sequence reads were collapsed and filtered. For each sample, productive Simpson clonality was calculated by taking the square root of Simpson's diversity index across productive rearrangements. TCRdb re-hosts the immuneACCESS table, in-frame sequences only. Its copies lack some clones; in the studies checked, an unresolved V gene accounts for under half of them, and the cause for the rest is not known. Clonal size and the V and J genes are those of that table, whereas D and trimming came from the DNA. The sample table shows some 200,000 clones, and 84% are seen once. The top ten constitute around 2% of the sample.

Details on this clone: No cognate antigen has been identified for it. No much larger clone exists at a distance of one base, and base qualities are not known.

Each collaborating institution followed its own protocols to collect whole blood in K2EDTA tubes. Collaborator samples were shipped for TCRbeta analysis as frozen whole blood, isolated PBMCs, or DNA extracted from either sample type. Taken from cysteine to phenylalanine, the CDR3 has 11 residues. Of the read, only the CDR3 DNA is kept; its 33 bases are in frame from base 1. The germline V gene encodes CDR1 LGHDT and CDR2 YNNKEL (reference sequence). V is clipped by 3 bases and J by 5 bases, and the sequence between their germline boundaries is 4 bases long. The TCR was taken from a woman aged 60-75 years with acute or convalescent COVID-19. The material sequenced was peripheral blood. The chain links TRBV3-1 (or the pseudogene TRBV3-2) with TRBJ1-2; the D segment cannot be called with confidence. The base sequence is TGTGCCAGCAGCCAGGAGTATGGCTACACCTTC. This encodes CASSQEYGYTF.